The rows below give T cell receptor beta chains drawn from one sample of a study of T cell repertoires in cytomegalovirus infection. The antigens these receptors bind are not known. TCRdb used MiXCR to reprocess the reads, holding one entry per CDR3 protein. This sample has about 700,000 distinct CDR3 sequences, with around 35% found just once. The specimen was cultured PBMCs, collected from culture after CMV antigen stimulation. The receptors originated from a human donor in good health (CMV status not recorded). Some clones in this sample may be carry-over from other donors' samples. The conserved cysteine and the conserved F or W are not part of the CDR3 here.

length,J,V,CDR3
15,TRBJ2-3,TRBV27,ASSLSPQGIAWDTQY
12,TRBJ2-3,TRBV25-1,ASRGTSGRDTQY
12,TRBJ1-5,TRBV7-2,ASSFKGYGQPQH
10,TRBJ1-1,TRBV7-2,ASSLLGAEAF
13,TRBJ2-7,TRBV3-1,ASSQQAGGGDEQY
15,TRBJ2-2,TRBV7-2,ASSLRGQAFATGELF
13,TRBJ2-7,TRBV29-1,SVEDLRSGFYEQY
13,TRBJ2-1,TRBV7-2,ASSTGTSIYNEQF
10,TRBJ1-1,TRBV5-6,ASSWGRTEAF
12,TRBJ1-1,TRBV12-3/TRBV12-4,ASSFRPSASEAF
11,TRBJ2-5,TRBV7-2,ASSRGSSETQY
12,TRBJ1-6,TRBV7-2,ASSILQGGSALH
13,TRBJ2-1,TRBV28,ASSLVGLIKDEQF
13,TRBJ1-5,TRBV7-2,ASSLMMGQNQPQH
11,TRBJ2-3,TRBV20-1,SASVQPADTQY
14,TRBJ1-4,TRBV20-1,SAILPRTGRNEKLF
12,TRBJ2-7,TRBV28,ASSRAGDINEQY
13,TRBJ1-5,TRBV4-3,ASSQDRGGDQPQH
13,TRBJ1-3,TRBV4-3,ASSQDKGVGNTIY
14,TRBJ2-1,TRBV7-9,ASSLAPSGSGRLQF
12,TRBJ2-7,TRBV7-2,ASSLGRGYYEQY
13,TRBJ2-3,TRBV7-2,ASSLLAGRLDTQY
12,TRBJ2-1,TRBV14,ASSQVSPYNEQF
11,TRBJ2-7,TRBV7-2,ASSLIVPDEQY
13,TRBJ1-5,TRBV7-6,ASSLTGNSNQPQH
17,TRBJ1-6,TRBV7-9,ASSNSRARTSSYNSPLH
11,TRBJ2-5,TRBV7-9,ASSLQTGETQY
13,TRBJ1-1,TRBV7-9,ASSRLPDRNTEAF
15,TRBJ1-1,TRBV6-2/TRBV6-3,ASSHDTSIRGITEAF
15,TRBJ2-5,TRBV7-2,ASSHPAGLAGFETQY
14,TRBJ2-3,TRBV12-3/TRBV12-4,ASSLLAGGDTDTQY
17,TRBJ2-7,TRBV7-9,ASSPPISTAGTGGGEQY
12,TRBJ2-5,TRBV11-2,ASSFRTGRQTQY
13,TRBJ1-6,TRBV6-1,ASSASDRANSPLH
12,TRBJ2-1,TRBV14,ASSQELVQTEQF
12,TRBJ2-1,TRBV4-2,ASSSGRTVDEQF
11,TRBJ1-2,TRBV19,ASSLRHTYGYT
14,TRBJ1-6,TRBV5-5,ASSRSPGHVNSPLH
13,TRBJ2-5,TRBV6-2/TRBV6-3,ASSRDDRWGETQY
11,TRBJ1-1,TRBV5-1,ASSLIPSAEAF
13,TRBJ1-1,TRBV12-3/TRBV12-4,ASSLKVGEAGKAF